This record concerns one T cell receptor (beta chain) sequence. What it binds is unknown. The time point was: pretreatment peripheral blood. This sample stems from a study of PD-L1 blockade in urothelial cancer. For the study at large: Treatment start was followed by blood analysis at 3 weeks (second dose) and again at 6 weeks. There were a median of about 150,000 T cells in blood samples. Whole-study results and caveats: Tumor-associated clones in the blood of durable-benefit patients grew more at 3 weeks.

Every PCR was spiked with synthetic TCR analog templates. Here immunoSEQ multiplex PCR was the method, and the copy in TCRdb shows in-frame clones only, minus some. The table has fewer than 40,000 clones, 90% to 95% seen once. In germline, CDR1 is LGHNA, CDR2 YSLEER. The junction had 9 bases not matched to a gene; V was cut back by 1 base and J by 4 bases. This CDR3 has 16 amino acids. The gene calls are TRBV4-3 and TRBJ2-7; TRBD2 agrees at 8 bases. This sequence originates from a woman in her sixties or seventies with urothelial cancer. The sequencing here drew on PBMCs, taken around atezolizumab (anti-PD-L1) treatment. The CDR3: CASSQGVGTRGYEQYF. CDR3 DNA: TGCGCCAGCAGCCAAGGGGTTGGGACTAGGGGGTACGAGCAGTACTTC.